This is a list of T cell receptor beta chains from one sample in a study of post-analysis software for immune sequencing data. TCRdb reprocessed the PCR reads via MiXCR and lists one record per CDR3 protein. The sample lists approximately 690,000 distinct CDR3 sequences; over 45% were seen once. Sample: blood. These receptors all stem from a girl aged 2 to 9 with multiple sclerosis. The CDR3 runs from the conserved cysteine through the conserved F or W. Each record gives: clone size, D gene, J gene, V gene, CDR3 DNA, CDR3 protein. The D gene is left open where the match is weak. Some rows mark clone size as missing; the rest say once, few, many or name a class of expanded clone.

clone_size: NA; d_call: TRBD2; j_call: TRBJ2-2; v_call: TRBV7-8; cdr3_nt: TGTGCCAGCACCCCACCCCCTAGCGGGAAGGCGAACACCGGGGAGCTGTTTTTT; cdr3_aa: CASTPPPSGKANTGELFF
clone_size: NA; d_call: TRBD2; j_call: TRBJ2-3; v_call: TRBV20-1; cdr3_nt: TGCAGTGCTAGAGTGGAGCGGGAGGGACCCACAGATACGCAGTATTTT; cdr3_aa: CSARVEREGPTDTQYF
clone_size: few; d_call: NA; j_call: TRBJ2-7; v_call: TRBV6-6; cdr3_nt: TGTGCCAGCAGTTACTACGGGGAGAGCGAGCAGTACTTC; cdr3_aa: CASSYYGESEQYF
clone_size: NA; d_call: NA; j_call: TRBJ2-1; v_call: TRBV20-1; cdr3_nt: TGCAGTGGCGTATCCTACAATGAGCAGTTCTTC; cdr3_aa: CSGVSYNEQFF
clone_size: NA; d_call: TRBD1; j_call: TRBJ2-7; v_call: TRBV6-5; cdr3_nt: TGTGCCAGCTCCCCCGCAGCAGGGACAGGGCGATACGAGCAGTACTTC; cdr3_aa: CASSPAAGTGRYEQYF
clone_size: NA; d_call: TRBD2; j_call: TRBJ2-4; v_call: TRBV7-7; cdr3_nt: TGTGCCAGCAGCCCCCTTCTAGCGGGGGGGGTAGCCAAAAACATTCAGTACTTC; cdr3_aa: CASSPLLAGGVAKNIQYF
clone_size: NA; d_call: TRBD2; j_call: TRBJ2-1; v_call: TRBV29-1; cdr3_nt: TGCAGCGTGGGACTAGGGGCGGATGAGAGTGAGCAGTTCTTC; cdr3_aa: CSVGLGADESEQFF
clone_size: once; d_call: TRBD2; j_call: TRBJ2-7; v_call: TRBV29-1; cdr3_nt: TGCAGCGTTCGGTCTTTGGGGCTAGCGGATTCCTACGAGCAGTACTTC; cdr3_aa: CSVRSLGLADSYEQYF
clone_size: few; d_call: NA; j_call: TRBJ2-3; v_call: TRBV7-9; cdr3_nt: TGTGCCAGCAGCTTAGTGGCCAGGGAGTCCACAGATACGCAGTATTTT; cdr3_aa: CASSLVARESTDTQYF
clone_size: few; d_call: TRBD1; j_call: TRBJ2-7; v_call: TRBV12-3/TRBV12-4; cdr3_nt: TGTGCCAGCAGTTTTGGACAGGGGTGGTACGAGCAGTACTTC; cdr3_aa: CASSFGQGWYEQYF